These 10 T cell receptor beta chains were sequenced from one sample in a study of blood T cell repertoires in COVID-19 (TCRdb year 2020). Library method: the immunoSEQ multiplex PCR assay. This immuneACCESS table, as held by TCRdb, lists in-frame sequences with V and J called but not all clones. Of the missing ones, under half trace to an unresolved V gene in checked studies; the others have no known cause. This sample has 150,000 to 200,000 clones in its table, and roughly four fifths of those were observed once. Approximately 6.1% of the sample comes from the top ten. Specimen: peripheral blood. These receptors were obtained from a woman between 35 and 50 years old with acute or convalescent COVID-19.

About this clone itself: A far larger clone is a single base away, which makes a read error likely. V is TRBV7-2 and J is TRBJ2-7; D may be TRBD2 (5 bases). The CDR3 has 14 residues. Trimming shortened V by 2 bases and J by 5 bases, and 13 bases separated the two germline ends. CDR1 SGHTA and CDR2 FQGNSA come from the germline V gene. This CDR3 reads CASSLRAGPNEQYF. The CDR3 DNA sequence: TGTGCCAGCAGCTTAAGGGCGGGCCCTAACGAGCAGTACTTC.

The CDR3 DNA reads as TGCGCCAGCAGCCAAGAACAGTCTGACAGGGTCAGGTTCGATGAGCAGTTCTTC. This codes for CASSQEQSDRVRFDEQFF. This rearrangement joins TRBV4-1 to TRBJ2-1; 7 nucleotides match TRBD1. The CDR3 runs to 18 residues. Germline V gives CDR1 MGHRA, CDR2 YSYEKL. V shed 0 bases and J 8 bases; nucleotides not matched to a gene: 16.

This rearrangement joins TRBV12-3 or TRBV12-4 to TRBJ1-2; TRBD1 matches at 8 bases. With V trimmed by 4 bases and J by 4 bases, 2 bases remained unmatched. The CDR3 is 13 residues long. CDR3 in amino acids: CASSSGQGYGYTF. For the CDR3, the DNA is TGTGCCAGCAGTTCAGGACAGGGCTATGGCTACACCTTC.

In its sample, this clone was seen once. The V call is TRBV5-5, the J call TRBJ1-3; TRBD1 aligns across 9 bases. The CDR3 loop spans 20 amino acids. CDR1 is SGHKS and CDR2 is YYEKEE in the germline V gene (reference sequence). V gave up 4 bases and J gave up 3 bases; unmatched junction bases: 20. CDR3: CASSVLFPGQGIFGGNTIYF. DNA of the CDR3: TGTGCCAGCAGCGTGCTGTTCCCGGGACAGGGTATCTTCGGTGGAAACACCATATATTTT.

In this sample, this clone turned up once. This rearrangement joins TRBV6-6 to TRBJ2-7, with 9 bases matching TRBD1. The CDR3 has 14 residues. V was clipped by 8 bases and J by 3 bases; unmatched bases: 8. The V gene's germline CDR1 is MNHNY and CDR2 SVGAGI (reference sequence). As DNA, the CDR3 is TGTGCCAGCTCCTGGACAGGGGAATACTACGAGCAGTACTTC. It translates to CASSWTGEYYEQYF.

The genes are TRBV7-8 and TRBJ1-1; the match to TRBD1 covers 7 bases. CDR1 is SGHVS and CDR2 is FQNEAQ in the germline V gene. The CDR3 totals 18 residues. With V trimmed by 0 bases and J by 1 base, 11 bases remained unmatched. In DNA form, the CDR3 reads TGTGCCAGCAGCTTAGCGCAACGGACAGGTGGGGGGAACACTGAAGCTTTCTTT. Residues: CASSLAQRTGGGNTEAFF.

V gene TRBV7-2 combines with J gene TRBJ2-1; TRBD2 aligns across 8 bases. The CDR3 has 14 residues. Germline CDR1 SGHTA, CDR2 FQGNSA. V lost 5 bases and J lost 10; bases outside the gene matches: 10. This CDR3 reads CASSPIGSGREQFF. In DNA, the CDR3 is TGTGCCAGCAGCCCTATAGGGAGCGGGAGAGAGCAGTTCTTC.

The chain uses TRBV19 and TRBJ1-5; D ambiguous. The CDR3 contains 15 residues. Trimming took 5 bases from V and 1 from J, leaving 12 bases between them. Germline-derived CDR1 and CDR2 are LNHDA and SQIVND (reference sequence). The CDR3 coding sequence is TGTGCCAGTAGTCCTGGTAGCAGCAGCAATCAGCCCCAGCATTTT. This translates into CASSPGSSSNQPQHF.

This clone was counted between two and nine times. V gene TRBV2 combines with J gene TRBJ1-5; 7 bases agree with TRBD1. The V segment lost 6 bases and the J segment 4 bases; nucleotides outside the gene matches: 12. CDR1 is SNHLY and CDR2 is FYNNEI in the germline V gene. The CDR3 is 16 amino acids. This chain's CDR3 is CASRSTPGQLNQPQHF. As DNA, the CDR3 is TGTGCCAGCAGGTCAACGCCGGGACAGCTGAATCAGCCCCAGCATTTT.

The chain is built from TRBV2 and TRBJ1-4; D may be TRBD1 (6 bases). V shed 7 bases and J shed 5 bases, with 11 bases lying between them. CDR3 length: 13 amino acids. CDR1 and CDR2 (germline): SNHLY, FYNNEI. In nucleotides, the CDR3 is TGTGCCAGCAATCGACAGGAAAATGAAAAACTGTTTTTT. Translation: CASNRQENEKLFF.